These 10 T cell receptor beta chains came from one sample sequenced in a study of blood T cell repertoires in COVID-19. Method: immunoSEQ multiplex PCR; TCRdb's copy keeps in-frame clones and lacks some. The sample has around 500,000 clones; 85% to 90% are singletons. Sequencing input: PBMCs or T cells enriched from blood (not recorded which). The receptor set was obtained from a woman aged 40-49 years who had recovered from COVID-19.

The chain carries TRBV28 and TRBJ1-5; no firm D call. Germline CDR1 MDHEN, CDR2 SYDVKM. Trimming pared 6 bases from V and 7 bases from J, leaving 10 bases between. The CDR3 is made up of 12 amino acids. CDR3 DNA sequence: TGTGCCAGCAGGACACCTTCGCAGCCCCAGCATTTT. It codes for CASRTPSQPQHF. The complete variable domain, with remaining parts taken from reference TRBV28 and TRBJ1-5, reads DVKVTQSSRYLVKRTGEKVFLECVQDMDHENMFWYRQDPGLGLRLIYFSYDVKMKEKGDIPEGYSVSREKKERFSLILESASTNQTSMYLCASRTPSQPQHFGDGTRLSIL.

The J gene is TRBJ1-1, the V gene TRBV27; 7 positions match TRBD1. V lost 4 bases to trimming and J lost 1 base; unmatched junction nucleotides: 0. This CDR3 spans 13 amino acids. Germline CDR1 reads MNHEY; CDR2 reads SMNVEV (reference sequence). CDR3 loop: CASSWDRNTEAFF. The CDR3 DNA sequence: TGTGCCAGCAGTTGGGACAGGAACACTGAAGCTTTCTTT.

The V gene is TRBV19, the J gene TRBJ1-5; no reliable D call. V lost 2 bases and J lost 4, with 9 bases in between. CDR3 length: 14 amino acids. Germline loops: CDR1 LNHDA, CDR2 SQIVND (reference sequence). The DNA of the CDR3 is TGTGCCAGTAGTATACCCGGGGTTAATCAGCCCCAGCATTTT. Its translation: CASSIPGVNQPQHF.

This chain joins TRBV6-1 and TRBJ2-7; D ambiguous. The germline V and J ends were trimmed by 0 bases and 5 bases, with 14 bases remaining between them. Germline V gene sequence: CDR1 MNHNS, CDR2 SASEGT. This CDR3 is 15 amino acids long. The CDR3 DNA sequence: TGTGCCAGCAGTGAAGCGAGGTTCGTTCGGCACGAGCAGTACTTC. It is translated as CASSEARFVRHEQYF.

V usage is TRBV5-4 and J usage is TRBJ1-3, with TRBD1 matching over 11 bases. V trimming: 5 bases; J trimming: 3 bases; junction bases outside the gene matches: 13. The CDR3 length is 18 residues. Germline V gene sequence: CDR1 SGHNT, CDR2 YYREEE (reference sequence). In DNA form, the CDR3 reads TGTGCCAGCAGTTCAACCACCCAGGACAGGGGGCATGGAAACACCATATATTTT. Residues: CASSSTTQDRGHGNTIYF. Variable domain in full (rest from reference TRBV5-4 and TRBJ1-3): ETGVTQSPTHLIKTRGQQVTLRCSSQSGHNTVSWYQQALGQGPQFIFQYYREEENGRGNFPPRFSGLQFPNYSSELNVNALELDDSALYLCASSSTTQDRGHGNTIYFGEGSWLTVV.

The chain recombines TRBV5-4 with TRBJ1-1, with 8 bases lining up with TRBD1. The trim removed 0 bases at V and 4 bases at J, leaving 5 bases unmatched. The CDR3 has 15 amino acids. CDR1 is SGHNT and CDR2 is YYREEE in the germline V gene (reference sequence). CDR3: CASSLEGQGFTEAFF. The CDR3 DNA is TGTGCCAGCAGCTTGGAAGGACAGGGATTCACTGAAGCTTTCTTT.

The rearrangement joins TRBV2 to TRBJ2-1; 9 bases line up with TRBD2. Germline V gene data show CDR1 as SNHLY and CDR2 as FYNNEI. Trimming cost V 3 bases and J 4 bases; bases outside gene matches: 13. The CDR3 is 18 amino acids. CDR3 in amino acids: CASSDIGREGFVYNEQFF. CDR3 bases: TGTGCCAGCAGTGACATCGGGCGGGAGGGCTTTGTATACAATGAGCAGTTCTTC. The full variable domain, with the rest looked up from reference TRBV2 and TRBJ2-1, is EPEVTQTPSHQVTQMGQEVILRCVPISNHLYFYWYRQILGQKVEFLVSFYNNEISEKSEIFDDQFSVERPDGSNFTLKIRSTKLEDSAMYFCASSDIGREGFVYNEQFFGPGTRLTVL.

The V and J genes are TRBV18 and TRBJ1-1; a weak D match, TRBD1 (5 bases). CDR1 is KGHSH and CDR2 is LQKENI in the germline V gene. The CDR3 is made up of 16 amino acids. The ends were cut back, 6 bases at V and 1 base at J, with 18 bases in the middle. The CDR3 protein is CASSSNRGVPNTEAFF. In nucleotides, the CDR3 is TGTGCCAGCTCTTCGAATAGGGGCGTCCCGAACACTGAAGCTTTCTTT.

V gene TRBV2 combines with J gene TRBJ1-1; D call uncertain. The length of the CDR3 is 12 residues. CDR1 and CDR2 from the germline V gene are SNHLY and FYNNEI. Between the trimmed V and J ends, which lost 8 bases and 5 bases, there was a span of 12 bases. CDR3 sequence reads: CASEGGGTEAFF. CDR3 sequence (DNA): TGTGCCAGCGAGGGCGGAGGGACTGAAGCTTTCTTT.

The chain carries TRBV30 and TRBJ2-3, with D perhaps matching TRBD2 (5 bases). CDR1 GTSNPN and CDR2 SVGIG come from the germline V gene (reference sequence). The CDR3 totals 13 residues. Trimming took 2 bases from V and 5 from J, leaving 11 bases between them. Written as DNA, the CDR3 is TGTGCCTGGAGTCGGGGAACTATAGATACGCAGTATTTT. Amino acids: CAWSRGTIDTQYF.